The 12 T cell receptor beta chains below were found in one sample sequenced in a study of T cell responses to AZD1222 COVID-19 vaccine. Clones were read by immunoSEQ multiplex PCR, and TCRdb kept only the in-frame ones, dropping some. The data contain about 110,000 clones, 90% of them singletons. This material consisted of peripheral blood, taken 28 days after the second AZD1222 dose. These receptors all come from an adult who received the AZD1222 COVID-19 vaccine.

The rearrangement joins TRBV14 to TRBJ1-1; D not certain. CDR3 length: 13 residues. V was cut by 5 bases and J by 4 bases, with 11 bases left in between. Germline V gives CDR1 SGHDN, CDR2 FVKESK. The CDR3 here is CASSVVRSTEAFF. The CDR3 DNA is TGTGCCAGCAGCGTTGTTCGGTCCACTGAAGCTTTCTTT.

The chain couples TRBV6-1 to TRBJ2-5, with D perhaps matching TRBD1 (5 bases). Germline CDR1 and CDR2: MNHNS and SASEGT. V dropped 3 bases and J dropped 4 bases, with 12 bases sitting between them. This CDR3 comprises 14 residues. CDR3 sequence: CASSEQGAVETQYF. CDR3 sequence (DNA): TGTGCCAGCAGTGAGCAGGGTGCCGTAGAGACCCAGTACTTC.

This rearrangement joins TRBV7-2 to TRBJ1-1, with D unclear. From germline, CDR1 is SGHTA and CDR2 FQGNSA. Trimming shortened V by 5 bases and J by 3 bases, and 13 bases separated the two germline ends. This CDR3 contains 14 residues. For the CDR3, the DNA is TGTGCCAGCAGCCATTCCCCCTCGGACACTGAAGCTTTCTTT. Its protein is CASSHSPSDTEAFF.

CDR3 nucleotide sequence: TGTGCCAGCAGCTTAGAGTTGTCAGGGGTTGAAGCTTTCTTT. Translated: CASSLELSGVEAFF. The V call is TRBV11-3, the J call TRBJ1-1; a weak D match, TRBD1 (6 bases). The V end lost 0 bases, the J end lost 7 bases, and 12 bases lay between the germline ends. In germline, CDR1 is SGHNT, CDR2 YENEEA. This CDR3 region has 14 residues.

The chain couples TRBV27 to TRBJ1-2; D ambiguous. This CDR3 region has 14 residues. Trimming took 7 bases from V and 0 from J, leaving 12 bases between them. Germline CDR1 is MNHEY and CDR2 is SMNVEV (reference sequence). The CDR3 nucleotides are TGTGCCAGCACCACGTCTCTCGCTAACTATGGCTACACCTTC. Protein sequence: CASTTSLANYGYTF.

The chain uses TRBV3-1 (or the pseudogene TRBV3-2) and TRBJ1-2; no clear D gene. The germline V gene has CDR1 LGHDT and CDR2 YNNKEL (reference sequence). Trimming removed 3 bases at V and 3 bases at J, with 11 bases between. The length of the CDR3 is 14 residues. The CDR3 DNA is TGTGCCAGCAGCCAGGGAATTAAGGACTATGGCTACACCTTC. It translates to CASSQGIKDYGYTF.

This CDR3 is CASSPSIAGTNTGELFF. The CDR3 DNA is TGTGCCAGCAGCCCCTCAATAGCGGGCACGAACACCGGGGAGCTGTTTTTT. The chain combines TRBV11-3 with TRBJ2-2; 7 bases align to TRBD2. CDR1 and CDR2 (germline): SGHNT, YENEEA. The CDR3 runs to 17 residues. V gave up 5 bases and J gave up 0 bases; unmatched junction bases: 9.

This chain joins TRBV9 and TRBJ2-1; D unclear. Germline-derived CDR1 and CDR2 are SGDLS and YYNGEE. This CDR3 has 11 amino acids. V lost 0 bases and J 9 bases, leaving 4 bases between the germline ends. DNA of the CDR3: TGTGCCAGCAGCGTAGGTGGTGAGCAGTTCTTC. It yields the protein CASSVGGEQFF.

This clone appeared once. The chain has TRBV4-2 and TRBJ2-3; possible D gene TRBD2, 5 bases. The CDR3 has 16 amino acids. V was clipped by 1 base and J by 4 bases, with 15 bases between them. Germline values: CDR1 LGHNA, CDR2 YNFKEQ. DNA for the CDR3: TGTGCCAGCAGCCAAGCGGTCCTAGCTAGTTCAGATACGCAGTATTTT. It specifies CASSQAVLASSDTQYF.

This chain joins TRBV10-3 and TRBJ1-4, with 9 positions matching TRBD1. Germline loops: CDR1 ENHRY, CDR2 SYGVKD. V trimming: 6 bases; J trimming: 3 bases; junction bases outside the gene matches: 11. The CDR3 runs 17 residues. The CDR3 sequence is CAISPGQGFEANEKLFF. In DNA form, the CDR3 reads TGTGCCATCAGCCCGGGACAGGGTTTTGAGGCTAATGAAAAACTGTTTTTT.

V and J are TRBV12-5 and TRBJ1-2, with D tentatively TRBD1 (6 bases). Germline loops: CDR1 LGHNT, CDR2 FRNRAP. V was clipped by 1 base and J by 4 bases, with 16 bases between them. This CDR3 is built from 16 residues. The CDR3 DNA follows: TGTGCTAGTGGTTTGGCCCGAACAGGGATTGGCTATGGCTACACCTTC. Protein: CASGLARTGIGYGYTF. Using reference TRBV12-5 and TRBJ1-2 for the parts outside the CDR3, the full variable domain is DARVTQTPRHKVTEMGQEVTMRCQPILGHNTVFWYRQTMMQGLELLAYFRNRAPLDDSGMPKDRFSAEMPDATLATLKIQPSEPRDSAVYFCASGLARTGIGYGYTFGSGTRLTVV.

V and J are TRBV7-9 and TRBJ1-6; the D is unclear. Deletions cut 5 bases from V and 6 bases from J, with 14 bases between. CDR1 is SEHNR and CDR2 is FQNEAQ in the germline V gene (reference sequence). The CDR3 runs 15 residues. CDR3 region: CASSPNQSPNSPLHF. The CDR3 nucleotides are TGTGCCAGCAGCCCCAACCAGAGCCCTAATTCACCCCTCCACTTT.